This T cell receptor (beta chain) derives from a study of spatial heterogeneity in lung cancer. TCRdb re-analysed the 5' RACE reads in MiXCR, keeping a single row per CDR3 protein. The sample holds thousands of distinct CDR3 sequences, about 3.5% seen once. Findings and limits, study-wide: Counts of expanded intratumoral alpha and beta TCRs tracked tumor mutation counts.

Time point in this sample: sample taken at primary tumor resection. The donors comprised around 72 untreated early-stage non-small cell lung cancer patients. Researchers sequenced whole RNA taken from tumor, nontumor lung or frozen PBMC without sorting. Germline CDR1 and CDR2: DFQATT and SNEGSKA (reference sequence). The CDR3 runs to 14 residues. With V trimmed by 5 bases and J by 4 bases, 5 bases remained unmatched. This clonotype is medium-sized within its sample. The antigen is unknown. The chain joins TRBV20-1 to TRBJ2-3; 11 positions agree with TRBD2. The starting material was lung tumor tissue, obtained at surgery. The sequence derives from a male donor with early-stage non-small cell lung cancer. CDR3 in DNA: TGCAGTGCTGCGCTAGCGGGGGGTTCAGATACGCAGTATTTT. Translating it yields CSAALAGGSDTQYF.